This T cell receptor (beta chain) was retrieved from a study of monozygotic twins with inflammatory bowel disease (dated by TCRdb to about 2019). Describing the broader study: In total, about 28 monozygotic twin pairs made up the full study: 19 Danish pairs, all IBD-discordant, plus nine German pairs, of which four were IBD-concordant and five were IBD-discordant. Within discordant pairs, disease-associated traits were sought mainly by comparing IBD patients with their genetically identical healthy co-twins. Each individual had, on average, about 151 000 unique TCRalpha sequences and 181 000 unique TCRbeta sequences available for analysis.

What the research found in general, with its limitations: IBD patients shared fewer clonotypes with other individuals than healthy twins did, most markedly in patients showing signs of disease activity. No single strong signal or clonotype linked to IBD turned up in the results, so the idea that one exists was not supported. Repertoire similarity did not differ between concordant and discordant twins, which could be due to limited statistical power. Background noise and inter-individual variability may have been introduced into the repertoires by the differing immunosuppressive treatments among patients. Measured by the inverse Simpson index, TCRbeta repertoire diversity was lower in IBD patients than in their healthy co-twins. Different T cell subtypes could not be distinguished in the analysis.

Spanning cysteine to phenylalanine, the CDR3 consists of 16 amino acids. DNA was not recorded. The germline V gene supplies CDR1 SGHDN and CDR2 FVKESK. To note about this clonotype: Its specific antigen is unknown.

From each donor, a roughly 2.5 ml peripheral blood sample was collected into PAXgene tubes and stored at -80 degrees C. Without T cell sorting, total RNA was isolated from whole blood using the PAXgene blood miRNA kit on an automated QIAcube. Deep TCRalpha and TCRbeta repertoire profiling with unique molecular barcoding was performed on peripheral blood of monozygotic twin pairs concordant or discordant for inflammatory bowel disease. Smoking habits were recorded for all twin pairs, and individuals were classified as current, former or never smokers. The library relied on 5' RACE. The input for every TCR library was roughly 4,000 ng of total RNA. For each sample, cDNA was synthesized in eight separate reactions using SMARTScribe reverse transcriptase. During cDNA synthesis, template switching was used to introduce unique molecular identifiers that contained a 6-nucleotide sample barcode. Amplification of TCRalpha and TCRbeta cDNA involved two nested PCRs of approximately 16 and 10 cycles, and each PCR was followed by bead purification. Before amplification, the cDNA was treated with uracil DNA-glycosylase and purified using the QIAquick PCR purification kit. The second PCR added Illumina TruSeq-compatible adapters along with sample-specific barcodes. TapeStation and Qubit were used to check library quality and concentration, and roughly 4.6 ng of each library was pooled. Sequencing of the pooled libraries was done on an Illumina HiSeq2500 single-index Rapid Run using custom sequencing primers and 2 x 100 bp reads. The published analysis was carried out like this. MiGEC version 1.2.6 was used for UMI-based consensus assembly to correct PCR and sequencing errors. MiXCR version 2.1.1 was used for V(D)J alignment, clonotype assembly and CDR3 extraction. To normalise gene usage, clonotype sharing and MAIT/NKT TCR abundance, the analysis used the top 1000, 10 000 and 20 000 clonotypes per sample. Diversity was computed as the inverse Simpson index with the vegan R package after downsampling to 27 000 UMIs. Paired Mann-Whitney U tests on discordant twin pairs were used, with Benjamini-Hochberg multiple-testing correction. With the reads reprocessed by TCRdb, a single entry stands for each CDR3 protein sequence and no DNA is reported. TCRdb's processing, not the authors' own work, is the source of the V and J calls. The sample table includes around 370,000 distinct CDR3 sequences. About 2.5% of the sample is taken by the ten largest.

Recombination linked TRBV14 to TRBJ2-7. The sample comprised blood. This receptor was identified in a human donor with ulcerative colitis or Crohn's disease, or a healthy co-twin of an affected twin (not recorded which). The CDR3 sequence is CASSRGRRFISYEQYF.